This T cell receptor (beta chain) was identified in a study of CD8+ T cells in alopecia areata. In the case of this clone: The antigen remains undetermined.

TCR sequencing used cDNA made by reverse transcription of extracted RNA. Only in-frame clones appear in the TCRdb table, and some are missing; sequencing was by immunoSEQ multiplex PCR. The sample lists more than 4,000 clones; 68% were seen once. This CDR3 spans 14 amino acids. The V gene's germline CDR1 is SGHDT and CDR2 YYEEEE. Trimming left V 0 bases short and J 5 bases short, with 9 bases between. Study-wide results and caveats: Clarity of TCR sharing across patients fell short of that in mice, possibly HLA-related. Scalp sample data also include resident alphabeta T cells from normal skin. For lesional scalp, especially alopecia totalis/universalis, clonality was higher than in normal scalp.

The material sequenced was skin. This receptor was identified in a human donor in good health. The chain recombines TRBV5-6 with TRBJ1-5, with a possible D match to TRBD1 (6 bases). The DNA for the CDR3 is TGTGCCAGCAGCTTGGAAGGGGGATATCAGCCCCAGCATTTT. It is translated as CASSLEGGYQPQHF.